The entry below gives a single T cell receptor beta chain sequence along with its context. Its antigen is as yet unknown. This sample stems from a study of beta chain features in type 1 diabetes. Study-level findings and limits: Researchers report that Type 1 diabetes patients had moderately but significantly shorter TCRB CDR3s across all four CD4+ subsets.

cDNA synthesis used the whole RNA isolate, giving expressed TCRB sequences. Sequencing used immunoSEQ multiplex PCR; TCRdb keeps in-frame clones, though not all of them. The top ten hold 0.02% to 0.025% of the sample, which has about 930,000 clones, 15% to 20% seen once. Each population that was sorted was more than 98% pure. The V end lost 3 bases, the J end lost 10 bases, and 6 bases lay between the germline ends. The germline CDR1 and CDR2 sequences are SEHNR and FQNEAQ (reference sequence). This CDR3 is built from 11 residues. V and J are TRBV7-9 and TRBJ1-4; D uncertain. The TCR was taken from a woman between 18 and 30 years old in good health. The specimen was naive CD4+ T cells from blood. CDR3 sequence reads: CASSFRGKLFF. The DNA of the CDR3 is TGTGCCAGCAGCTTTCGAGGAAAACTGTTTTTT.